This TCR beta chain was recorded in a study of T cells after yellow fever vaccination. With 4 bases removed from V and 0 bases from J, the gap between germline ends came to 22 bases. Germline assignment: CDR1 SEHNR and CDR2 FQNEAQ (reference sequence). The CDR3 covers 19 residues. Remarks on this clonotype: Its antigen is unknown.

TCRdb processed the 5' RACE reads anew with MiXCR; each CDR3 protein has one entry. Seen here are more than 300,000 distinct CDR3 sequences, around 10% observed once, and the top ten hold approximately 3.3%. Broader study findings: CD4 and CD8 compartments shared a small share of clonotypes.

This material consisted of CD4+ T cells sorted from PBMCs, taken 45 days after the yellow fever booster vaccination. The rearrangement links TRBV7-9 to TRBJ1-3; perhaps TRBD1 as D (5 bases). The clonotype comes from a man aged 18 to 30 who received the YFV17D yellow fever vaccine. The CDR3 sequence: CASSSLSSGQGSSGNTIYF. The CDR3 DNA is TGTGCCAGCAGCTCGTTATCGTCTGGTCAGGGTTCCTCTGGAAACACCATATATTTT. The variable domain in full, with the rest retrieved from reference TRBV7-9 and TRBJ1-3, is DTGVSQNPRHKITKRGQNVTFRCDPISEHNRLYWYRQTLGQGPEFLTYFQNEAQLEKSRLLSDRFSAERPKGSFSTLEIQRTEQGDSAMYLCASSSLSSGQGSSGNTIYFGEGSWLTVV.